This T cell receptor (beta chain) was retrieved from a study of early T cells in non-severe SARS-CoV-2 infection (dated by TCRdb to about 2021). Turning to the overall study: Because TCR sequencing relied on bulk RNA taken from unsorted whole blood, pairing of alpha and beta chains was not possible.

This clonotype was observed many times. This clone's antigen is unknown. No base quality information exists; no much larger clone differs at one position. The study was a case-control design nested within a healthcare worker cohort in London, UK, with weekly nasopharyngeal swab PCR tests and blood sampling. Between 23 and 31 March 2020, the week of the UK lockdown, healthcare workers were enrolled and then followed up weekly for as long as 16 weeks. Paper-wide results and their limitations: VDJdb matching was skewed toward anti-spike CD8 responses and likely underestimated virus-specific expansions, missing private and CD4 specificities.

The library was built by means of 5' RACE. The instrument was a NextSeq 500. In the TCR library protocol, unique molecular identifiers were attached to individual cDNA molecules to correct for PCR bias and sequencing error. TCR alpha and beta chains were both sequenced, and the abundances of alpha and beta sequences in each sample were closely correlated with each other. The study's own analysis went as follows. Decombinator V4 was used to perform V gene, J gene and CDR3 annotation of TCR sequences. TCRs were defined as expanded if a significant change between any two time points was detected under a Poisson model with p below 0.0001. Abundances of TCRs were expressed as counts per million after normalisation to the total number of TCRs sequenced in each sample. A search of VDJdb, accessed on 1 November 2021, was run for TCRs annotated to CMV, EBV and SARS-CoV-2, with TCRs annotated for multiple antigens excluded. TCRdb took the public reads, trimmed them with fastp at Q25, ran MiXCR for clone calling and kept in-frame beta chains. A single entry per CDR3 protein holds the most common genes and DNA from its merged rows. What appears here as the V and J calls and clone size reflects TCRdb's work, not the paper's. In this sample the table shows more than 25,000 distinct CDR3 sequences, about 6.1% of which occur a single time. The biggest ten clones account for more than 5% of the sample.

This sequence was found in an adult who was a healthcare worker with PCR-confirmed SARS-CoV-2 infection or an uninfected control (not recorded which). Sample: whole blood.

The CDR3 has the sequence CASRSGQGDNYGYTF. The DNA is as follows: TGTGCCAGCAGATCGGGGCAGGGTGATAACTATGGCTACACCTTC. The chain is made from TRBV7-9 and TRBJ1-2; 5 matching bases give a weak D call of TRBD1. Inclusive of the bounding cysteine and phenylalanine, the CDR3 is 15 residues long. Only CDR3 DNA remains: 45 bases, in frame from the first base. Trimming removed 6 bases from V and 1 base from J, leaving 15 bases between the germline ends. CDR1 and CDR2 are read off the germline V gene (reference sequence) as SEHNR and FQNEAQ.